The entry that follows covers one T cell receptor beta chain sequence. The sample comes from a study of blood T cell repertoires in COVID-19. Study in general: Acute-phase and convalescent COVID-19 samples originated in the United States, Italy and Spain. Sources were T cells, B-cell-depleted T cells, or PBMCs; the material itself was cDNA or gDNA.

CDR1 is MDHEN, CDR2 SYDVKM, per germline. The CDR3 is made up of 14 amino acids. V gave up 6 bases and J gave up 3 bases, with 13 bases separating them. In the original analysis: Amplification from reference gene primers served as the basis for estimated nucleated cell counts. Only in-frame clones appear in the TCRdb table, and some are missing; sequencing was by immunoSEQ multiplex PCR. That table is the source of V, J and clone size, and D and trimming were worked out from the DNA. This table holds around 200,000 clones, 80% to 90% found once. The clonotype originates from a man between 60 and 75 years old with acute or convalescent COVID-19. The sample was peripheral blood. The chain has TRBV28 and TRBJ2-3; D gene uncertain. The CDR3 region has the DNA TGTGCCAGCAGGTTGGCAATCGGGACAGATACGCAGTATTTT. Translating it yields CASRLAIGTDTQYF.